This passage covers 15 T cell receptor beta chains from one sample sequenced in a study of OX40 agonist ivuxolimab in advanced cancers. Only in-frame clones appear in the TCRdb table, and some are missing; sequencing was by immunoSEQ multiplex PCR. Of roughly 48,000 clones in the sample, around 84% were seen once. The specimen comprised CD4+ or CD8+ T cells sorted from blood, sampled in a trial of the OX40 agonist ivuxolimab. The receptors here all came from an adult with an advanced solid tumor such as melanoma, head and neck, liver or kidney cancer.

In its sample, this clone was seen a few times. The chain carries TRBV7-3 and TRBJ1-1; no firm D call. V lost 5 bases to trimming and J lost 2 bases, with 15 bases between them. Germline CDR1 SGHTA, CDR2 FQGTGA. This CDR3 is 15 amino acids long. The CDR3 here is CASSNSRTTNTEAFF. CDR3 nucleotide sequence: TGTGCCAGCAGCAATTCGAGGACTACTAACACTGAAGCTTTCTTT.

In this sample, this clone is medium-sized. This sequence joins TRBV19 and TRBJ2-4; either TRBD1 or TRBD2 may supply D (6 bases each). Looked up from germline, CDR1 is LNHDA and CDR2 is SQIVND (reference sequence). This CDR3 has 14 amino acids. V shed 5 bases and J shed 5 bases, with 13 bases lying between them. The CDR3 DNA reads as TGTGCCAGTAGTGCGCGTCGGGGGCAAAACATTCAGTACTTC. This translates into CASSARRGQNIQYF.

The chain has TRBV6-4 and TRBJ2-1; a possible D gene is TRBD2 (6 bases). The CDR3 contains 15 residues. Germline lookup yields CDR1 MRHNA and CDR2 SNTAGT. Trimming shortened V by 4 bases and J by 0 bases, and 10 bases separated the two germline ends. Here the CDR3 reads CASSALSGSYNEQFF. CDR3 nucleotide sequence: TGTGCCAGCAGTGCCCTTAGCGGCTCCTACAATGAGCAGTTCTTC.

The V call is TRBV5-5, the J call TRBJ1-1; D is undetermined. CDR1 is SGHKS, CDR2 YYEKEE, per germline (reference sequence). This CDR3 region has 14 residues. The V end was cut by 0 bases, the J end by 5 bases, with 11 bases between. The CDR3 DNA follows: TGTGCCAGCAGCTTGGAGTACAGCACTACTGAAGCTTTCTTT. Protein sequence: CASSLEYSTTEAFF.

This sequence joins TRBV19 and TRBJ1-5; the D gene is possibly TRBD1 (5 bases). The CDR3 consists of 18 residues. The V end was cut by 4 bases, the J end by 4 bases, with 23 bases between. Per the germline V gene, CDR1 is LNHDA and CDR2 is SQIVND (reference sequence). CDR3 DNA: TGTGCCAGTAGTACCACCCCCGCGGGGGAGTGGGGAAATCAGCCCCAGCATTTT. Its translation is CASSTTPAGEWGNQPQHF.

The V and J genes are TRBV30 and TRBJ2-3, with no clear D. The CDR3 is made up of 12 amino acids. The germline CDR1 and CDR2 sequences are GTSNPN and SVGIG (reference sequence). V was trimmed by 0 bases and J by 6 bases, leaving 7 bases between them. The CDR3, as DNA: TGTGCCTGGAGTGTAGGTTTGGATACGCAGTATTTT. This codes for CAWSVGLDTQYF.

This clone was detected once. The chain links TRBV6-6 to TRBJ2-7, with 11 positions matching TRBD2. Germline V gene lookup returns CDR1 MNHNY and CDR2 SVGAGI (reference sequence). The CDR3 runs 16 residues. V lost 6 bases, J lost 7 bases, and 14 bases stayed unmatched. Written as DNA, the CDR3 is TGTGCCAGCAGGCCTCGCCAGACTAGCGGGAAGTGGGAGCAGTACTTC. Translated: CASRPRQTSGKWEQYF.

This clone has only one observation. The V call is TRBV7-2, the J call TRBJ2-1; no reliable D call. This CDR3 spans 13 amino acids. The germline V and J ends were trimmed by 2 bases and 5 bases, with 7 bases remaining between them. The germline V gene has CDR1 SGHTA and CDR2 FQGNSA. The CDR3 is CASSLSWHNEQFF. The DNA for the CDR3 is TGTGCCAGCAGCTTAAGTTGGCACAATGAGCAGTTCTTC.

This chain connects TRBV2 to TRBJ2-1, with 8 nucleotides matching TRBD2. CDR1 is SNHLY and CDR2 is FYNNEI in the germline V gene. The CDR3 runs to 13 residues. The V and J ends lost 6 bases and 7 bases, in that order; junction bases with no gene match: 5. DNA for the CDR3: TGTGCCAGCAGCAGCGGGAGTGGTAATGAGCAGTTCTTC. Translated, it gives CASSSGSGNEQFF. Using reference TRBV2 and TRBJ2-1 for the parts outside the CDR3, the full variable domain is EPEVTQTPSHQVTQMGQEVILRCVPISNHLYFYWYRQILGQKVEFLVSFYNNEISEKSEIFDDQFSVERPDGSNFTLKIRSTKLEDSAMYFCASSSGSGNEQFFGPGTRLTVL.

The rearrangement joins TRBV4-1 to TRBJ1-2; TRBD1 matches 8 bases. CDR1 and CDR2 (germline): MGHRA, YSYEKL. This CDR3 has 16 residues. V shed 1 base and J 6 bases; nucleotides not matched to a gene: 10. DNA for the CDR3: TGCGCCAGCAGCCAAGGGTTTTGGAGGACAGGGAATGGCTACACCTTC. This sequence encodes CASSQGFWRTGNGYTF.

The CDR3, as DNA: TGTGCCAGCAGTCCGCGGGGCCTAGCCAAAAACATTCAGTACTTC. Translation gives CASSPRGLAKNIQYF. J is TRBJ2-4 and V is TRBV28, with D maybe TRBD2 (6 bases). Germline CDR1 reads MDHEN; CDR2 reads SYDVKM. V was trimmed by 5 bases and J by 0 bases, leaving 11 bases between them. The CDR3 extends over 15 amino acids.

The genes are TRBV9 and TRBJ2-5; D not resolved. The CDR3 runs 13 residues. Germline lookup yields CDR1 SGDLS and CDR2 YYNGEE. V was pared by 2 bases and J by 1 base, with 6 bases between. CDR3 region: CASSVRPQETQYF. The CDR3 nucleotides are TGTGCCAGCAGCGTCCGCCCCCAAGAGACCCAGTACTTC.

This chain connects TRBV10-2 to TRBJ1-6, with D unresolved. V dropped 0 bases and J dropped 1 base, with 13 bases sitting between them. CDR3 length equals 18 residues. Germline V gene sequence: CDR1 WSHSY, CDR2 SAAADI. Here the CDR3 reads CASSESTEVLSYNSPLHF. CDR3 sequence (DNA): TGCGCCAGCAGTGAGTCGACGGAGGTTTTGTCCTATAATTCACCCCTCCACTTT.

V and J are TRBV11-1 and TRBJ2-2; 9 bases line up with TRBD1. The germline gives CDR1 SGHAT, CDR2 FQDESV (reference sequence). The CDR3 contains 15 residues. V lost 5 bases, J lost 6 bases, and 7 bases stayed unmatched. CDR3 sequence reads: CASSRDREYAGELFF. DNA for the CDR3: TGTGCCAGCAGCCGGGACAGGGAGTATGCCGGGGAGCTGTTTTTT.

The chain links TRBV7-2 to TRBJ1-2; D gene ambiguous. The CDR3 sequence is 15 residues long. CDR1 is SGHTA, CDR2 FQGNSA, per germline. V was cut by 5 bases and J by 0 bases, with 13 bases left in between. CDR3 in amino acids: CASSGRTEANYGYTF. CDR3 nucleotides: TGTGCCAGCAGCGGCCGGACGGAGGCTAACTATGGCTACACCTTC.